One T cell receptor beta chain is described in this entry. Its specificity is not known. The data originate from a study of CD8+CD57+ T cells in acquired aplastic anemia. Study overall: The sorted CD4+ and CD8+ cells yielded an average around 3 ug of DNA.

Trimming left V 3 bases short and J 14 bases short, with 25 bases between. The CDR3 consists of 15 residues. CDR1 and CDR2 (germline): SGHVS, FQNEAQ. Template material for TCR beta VDJ and CDR3 profiling consisted of genomic DNA. Each CDR3 protein gets one entry after TCRdb re-called the reads with MiXCR. Altogether more than 250,000 distinct CDR3 sequences are present, roughly 80% being singletons, with the ten largest covering approximately 40%. Patients selected for sequencing had displayed CD8+CD57+ cell expansion by flow cytometry. The cohort consisted entirely of patients having severe acquired aplastic anemia. The study, taken as a whole, reports: Found in both controls and patients were approximately 30 CD8+ CDR3 sequences. Controls did not differ significantly from patients in CD8+ Simpson's diversity.

The V gene is TRBV7-8, the J gene TRBJ1-1, with D hard to call. Sequenced input: sorted CD4+, CD8+, or CD8+CD57+ T cells (not recorded which) from PBMCs. This sequence was found in a human donor with aplastic anemia. CDR3 DNA: TGTGCCAGCAGCTTCGATCTGACTGTGAACAAGGCAGCCTTCTTT. This sequence encodes CASSFDLTVNKAAFF. Looking up the rest from reference TRBV7-8 and TRBJ1-1 gives the full variable domain: GAGVSQSPRYKVAKRGQDVALRCDPISGHVSLFWYQQALGQGPEFLTYFQNEAQLDKSGLPSDRFFAERPEGSVSTLKIQRTQQEDSAVYLCASSFDLTVNKAAFFGQGTRLTVV.